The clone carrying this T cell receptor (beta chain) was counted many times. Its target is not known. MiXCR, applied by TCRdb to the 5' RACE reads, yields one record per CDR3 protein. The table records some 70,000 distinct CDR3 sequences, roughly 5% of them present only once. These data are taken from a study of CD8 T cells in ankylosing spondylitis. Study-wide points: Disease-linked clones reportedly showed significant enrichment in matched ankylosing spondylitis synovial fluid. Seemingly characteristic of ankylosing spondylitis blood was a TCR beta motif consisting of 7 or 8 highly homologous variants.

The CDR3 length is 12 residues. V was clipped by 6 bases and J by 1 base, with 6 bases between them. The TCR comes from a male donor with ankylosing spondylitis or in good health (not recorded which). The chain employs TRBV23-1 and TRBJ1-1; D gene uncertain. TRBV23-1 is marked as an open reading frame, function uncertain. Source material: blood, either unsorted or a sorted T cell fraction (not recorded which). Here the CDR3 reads CASRARNTEAFF. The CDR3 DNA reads TGCGCCAGCAGGGCCAGGAACACTGAAGCTTTCTTT.